These 28 T cell receptor beta chains came from one sample sequenced in a study of beta chain features in type 1 diabetes. Expressed TCRB transcripts were sequenced because the entire RNA isolate underwent reverse transcription. This table comes from immunoSEQ multiplex PCR, and its TCRdb copy is limited to in-frame clones, with some not included. The sample consists of just over 450,000 clones, approximately 28% of them appearing once. Sequenced input: naive CD4+ T cells from blood. Receptors were obtained from a man between 18 and 35 years old in good health.

This clone was seen only a few times. The J gene is TRBJ1-2, the V gene TRBV20-1; no definite D call. Per germline, CDR1 DFQATT and CDR2 SNEGSKA (reference sequence). Trimming shortened V by 5 bases and J by 6 bases, and 4 bases separated the two germline ends. The length of the CDR3 is 9 residues. Here the CDR3 DNA reads TGCAGTGCTGGTCATGGCTACACCTTC. This codes for CSAGHGYTF.

This chain uses TRBV29-1 with TRBJ2-7; 11 bases fit TRBD2. The CDR3 length is 14 residues. J was trimmed by 3 bases and V by 4 bases; bases with no gene match: 5. Germline V gives CDR1 SQVTM, CDR2 ANQGSEA. The CDR3 DNA reads as TGCAGCGTTGTTGGGCTAGCGGGAGGCTACGAGCAGTACTTC. Its protein product is CSVVGLAGGYEQYF.

In this sample, this clone turned up a few times. The CDR3 protein is CASSAEDTGELFF. The DNA for the CDR3 is TGTGCCAGCAGTGCAGAGGACACCGGGGAGCTGTTTTTT. The rearrangement joins TRBV2 to TRBJ2-2; D is ambiguous. V lost 4 bases and J lost 3, with 6 bases in between. Germline V CDR1 and CDR2: SNHLY, FYNNEI. The CDR3 has 13 amino acids.

The chain is built from TRBV7-9 and TRBJ2-3, with D possibly being TRBD1 or TRBD2 (5 bases each). V lost 2 bases, J lost 1 base, and 16 bases lay in between. This CDR3 has 17 residues. CDR1 SEHNR and CDR2 FQNEAQ come from the germline V gene (reference sequence). CDR3 residues: CASSLFRGSGGTDTQYF. The CDR3, as DNA: TGTGCCAGCAGCTTATTTAGGGGCAGCGGCGGCACAGATACGCAGTATTTT.

The table lists this clone with a few counts. The rearrangement uses TRBV10-3 and TRBJ2-1; D is possibly TRBD2 (5 bases). The CDR3 contains 16 residues. The ends were cut back, 3 bases at V and 0 bases at J, with 12 bases in the middle. The germline V gene encodes CDR1 ENHRY and CDR2 SYGVKD. CDR3 coding DNA: TGTGCCATCAGTGACGGAGTTGGGAGCTCCTACAATGAGCAGTTCTTC. Amino acid sequence: CAISDGVGSSYNEQFF.

V is TRBV25-1 and J is TRBJ2-5; 7 bases are shared with TRBD2. With the DNA end fitting TRBJ2-7 better, the J assignment may be wrong. The CDR3 sequence is 14 residues long. Germline V gene data show CDR1 as MGHDK and CDR2 as SYGVNS. CDR3 protein: CASSVGGSGHEQYF. The CDR3 DNA reads as TGTGCCAGCAGTGTTGGCGGGAGTGGCCACGAGCAGTACTTC.

The chain joins TRBV18 to TRBJ2-7; 8 bases line up with TRBD2. V shed 6 bases, J shed 2 bases, and the junction held 9 bases outside the gene matches. Germline loops: CDR1 KGHSH, CDR2 LQKENI. The CDR3 totals 15 residues. The CDR3 nucleotides read TGTGCCAGCTCCCCCGGGACTAGTGGGACCTACGAGCAGTACTTC. It specifies CASSPGTSGTYEQYF.

This chain links TRBV19 with TRBJ2-1; D ambiguous. V gave up 2 bases and J gave up 4 bases, with 9 bases separating them. CDR1 is LNHDA, CDR2 SQIVND, per germline (reference sequence). The CDR3 sequence is 14 residues long. The CDR3 region has the DNA TGTGCCAGTAGTATACTGGTGACGTACAATGAGCAGTTCTTC. Translating gives CASSILVTYNEQFF.

This rearrangement joins TRBV5-6 to TRBJ1-4, with D maybe TRBD1 (5 bases). This CDR3 has 13 amino acids. Germline V gene lookup returns CDR1 SGHDT and CDR2 YYEEEE. V gave up 5 bases and J gave up 8 bases, with 13 bases separating them. The CDR3 DNA reads TGTGCCAGCAGGGCAGGGTCGGACGAAAAACTGTTTTTT. This sequence encodes CASRAGSDEKLFF.

To note about this clone: One junction end does not reproduce the germline sequence, and a read error may be involved. The CDR3 region has the DNA TGTGCCTGGAGTGTACTCAAGGAGGCGTTGTTT. It codes for CAWSVLKEALF. The chain employs TRBV30 and TRBJ1-1; D is uncertain. Germline assignment: CDR1 GTSNPN and CDR2 SVGIG (reference sequence). The CDR3 runs 11 residues.

The chain is built from TRBV9 and TRBJ2-7; 9 bases align to TRBD1. The CDR3 totals 14 residues. Germline V gives CDR1 SGDLS, CDR2 YYNGEE. With 3 bases clipped from V and 7 bases from J, the junction kept 8 bases outside the gene matches. For the CDR3, the DNA is TGTGCCAGCAGCGACCACAGGGGGCTGGGGGAGCAGTACTTC. It is translated as CASSDHRGLGEQYF.

V usage is TRBV10-3 and J usage is TRBJ1-2, with D possibly being TRBD1 (5 bases). The CDR3 loop spans 18 amino acids. Trimming shortened V by 7 bases and J by 2 bases, and 26 bases separated the two germline ends. From germline, CDR1 is ENHRY and CDR2 SYGVKD. The CDR3 DNA sequence: TGTGCCATCACGCTCTCTCCGGGACTCAAGAATGGAAACTATGGCTACACCTTC. This translates into CAITLSPGLKNGNYGYTF.

The chain is built from TRBV10-3 and TRBJ2-7; 7 bases fit TRBD2. Germline loops: CDR1 ENHRY, CDR2 SYGVKD. The CDR3 runs 15 residues. The V and J ends lost 6 bases and 4 bases, in that order; junction bases with no gene match: 12. The CDR3 DNA reads TGTGCCATCAGGAAAGACGGAGCGGGGTCGTACGAGCAGTACTTC. Translating it yields CAIRKDGAGSYEQYF.

This clone was observed a handful of times. The chain carries TRBV11-2 and TRBJ2-1; the match to TRBD2 covers 9 bases. The V and J ends lost 7 bases and 6 bases, in that order; junction bases with no gene match: 10. Germline-derived CDR1 and CDR2 are SGHAT and FQNNGV. The CDR3 consists of 15 residues. CDR3 DNA: TGTGCCAGCACCCCGATAGCGGGAGTCTTCAATGAGCAGTTCTTC. Translation: CASTPIAGVFNEQFF.

This rearrangement joins TRBV25-1 to TRBJ2-7; possibly TRBD1 for D (6 bases). V dropped 6 bases and J dropped 1 base, with 16 bases sitting between them. There are 15 residues in the CDR3. Germline CDR1 is MGHDK and CDR2 is SYGVNS. CDR3 nucleotide sequence: TGTGCCAGCAGAAGGTCGGGACACCCTTCCTACGAGCAGTACTTC. Translating it yields CASRRSGHPSYEQYF.

This clone was seen a few times. V is TRBV28 and J is TRBJ2-5; 8 nucleotides align to TRBD1. V was clipped by 5 bases and J by 4 bases; unmatched bases: 12. Per the germline V gene, CDR1 is MDHEN and CDR2 is SYDVKM. The CDR3 covers 16 residues. The CDR3 DNA reads TGTGCCAGCAGTCTACCCTTACAGGGGGTTGGAGAGACCCAGTACTTC. This translates into CASSLPLQGVGETQYF.

The rearrangement links TRBV30 to TRBJ2-3, with 7 bases identical to TRBD2. Germline V gives CDR1 GTSNPN, CDR2 SVGIG (reference sequence). This CDR3 is built from 15 residues. V was pared by 2 bases and J by 4 bases, with 9 bases of the junction left unmatched. The CDR3 reads CAWSMGEGLADTQYF. Here the CDR3 DNA reads TGTGCCTGGAGTATGGGGGAGGGCCTTGCAGATACGCAGTATTTT.

The sample holds a few counts of this clone. The chain employs TRBV14 and TRBJ2-1; unclear D gene. CDR3 length: 16 residues. CDR1 is SGHDN, CDR2 FVKESK, per germline. Between the trimmed V and J ends, which lost 2 bases and 0 bases, there was a span of 11 bases. The CDR3 protein is CASSQLQAVSYNEQFF. The DNA of the CDR3 is TGTGCCAGCAGCCAATTGCAGGCGGTCTCCTACAATGAGCAGTTCTTC.

This clone was picked up a small number of times. The chain couples TRBV29-1 to TRBJ1-1, with D possibly TRBD1 on 5 matching bases. The CDR3 runs to 13 residues. Germline V CDR1 and CDR2: SQVTM, ANQGSEA. The germline V and J ends were trimmed by 6 bases and 3 bases, with 14 bases remaining between them. The CDR3 loop reads CSVERGVDTEAFF. In DNA form, the CDR3 reads TGCAGCGTGGAACGGGGGGTAGACACTGAAGCTTTCTTT.

V gene TRBV7-2 combines with J gene TRBJ2-7, with D maybe TRBD1 (6 bases). Germline CDR1 is SGHTA and CDR2 is FQGNSA. This CDR3 region has 16 residues. V dropped 3 bases and J dropped 0 bases, with 15 bases sitting between them. Here the CDR3 DNA reads TGTGCCAGCAGCTTGGGTGGGGACACCAACTCCTACGAGCAGTACTTC. It yields the protein CASSLGGDTNSYEQYF.

The CDR3 DNA is TGTGCCAGCAGTTGGGAGTTCGGATCGGGCAATCAGCCCCAGCATTTT. It is translated as CASSWEFGSGNQPQHF. The chain joins TRBV7-9 to TRBJ1-5; D remains ambiguous. V lost 6 bases to trimming and J lost 2 bases, with 17 bases between them. The CDR3 covers 16 residues. The germline V gene encodes CDR1 SEHNR and CDR2 FQNEAQ (reference sequence).

This clone was counted only a few times. The CDR3 DNA reads TGTGCCAGCAGCTTCGGACAATCTAACTATGGCTACACCTTC. Translating it yields CASSFGQSNYGYTF. This chain uses TRBV7-9 with TRBJ1-2, with D perhaps TRBD1 (5 bases). Per germline, CDR1 SEHNR and CDR2 FQNEAQ (reference sequence). Trimming stripped 3 bases from V and 0 bases from J, with 8 bases between. CDR3 size: 14 residues.

The J gene is TRBJ2-1, the V gene TRBV10-3, with D hard to call. Per the germline V gene, CDR1 is ENHRY and CDR2 is SYGVKD. V lost 6 bases and J lost 5, with 5 bases in between. The CDR3 runs 11 residues. As DNA, the CDR3 is TGTGCCATCAGGAAAAACAATGAGCAGTTCTTC. Amino acid sequence: CAIRKNNEQFF.

The rearrangement joins TRBV5-1 to TRBJ2-1; D is possibly TRBD2 (6 bases). Germline V gene lookup returns CDR1 SGHRS and CDR2 YFSETQ. This CDR3 spans 15 amino acids. With 2 bases removed from V and 7 bases from J, the gap between germline ends came to 16 bases. The CDR3 loop reads CASSFRLSSVNEQFF. The CDR3 nucleotides read TGCGCCAGCAGCTTCAGGTTGTCTAGCGTAAATGAGCAGTTCTTC.

This clone was seen a handful of times. The chain is built from TRBV30 and TRBJ2-3, with D hard to call. The length of the CDR3 is 15 residues. Germline V gene lookup returns CDR1 GTSNPN and CDR2 SVGIG (reference sequence). The V end lost 0 bases, the J end lost 2 bases, and 12 bases lay between the germline ends. CDR3 protein: CAWSVRGRPTDTQYF. The CDR3 DNA reads as TGTGCCTGGAGTGTACGCGGCAGGCCCACAGATACGCAGTATTTT. Full variable domain (rest looked up from reference TRBV30 and TRBJ2-3): SQTIHQWPATLVQPVGSPLSLECTVEGTSNPNLYWYRQAAGRGLQLLFYSVGIGQISSEVPQNLSASRPQDRQFILSSKKLLLSDSGFYLCAWSVRGRPTDTQYFGPGTRLTVL.

This clone came up a few times. Other DNA sequences within the sample encode an identical CDR3. This chain joins TRBV20-1 and TRBJ2-7; unclear D gene. This CDR3 spans 11 amino acids. The germline CDR1 and CDR2 sequences are DFQATT and SNEGSKA (reference sequence). The ends were cut back, 1 base at V and 2 bases at J, with 3 bases in the middle. DNA for the CDR3: TGCAGTGCTAGAGGGCCCTACGAGCAGTACTTC. Translation gives CSARGPYEQYF.

The chain employs TRBV6-1 and TRBJ2-1; D is possibly TRBD2 (6 bases). The CDR3 length is 13 residues. The V end lost 5 bases, the J end lost 9 bases, and 14 bases lay between the germline ends. From germline, CDR1 is MNHNS and CDR2 SASEGT. CDR3 in amino acids: CASSPRGSGEQFF. The CDR3 DNA follows: TGTGCCAGCAGTCCAAGGGGTAGCGGTGAGCAGTTCTTC.

V usage is TRBV6-1 and J usage is TRBJ2-1; 7 bases match TRBD2. V trimming: 5 bases; J trimming: 13 bases; junction bases outside the gene matches: 14. This CDR3 is 14 amino acids long. Germline V gene lookup returns CDR1 MNHNS and CDR2 SASEGT. The chain's CDR3 is CASSSGGGRETQFF. The CDR3, as DNA: TGTGCCAGCAGTTCGGGGGGAGGACGGGAGACTCAGTTCTTC.